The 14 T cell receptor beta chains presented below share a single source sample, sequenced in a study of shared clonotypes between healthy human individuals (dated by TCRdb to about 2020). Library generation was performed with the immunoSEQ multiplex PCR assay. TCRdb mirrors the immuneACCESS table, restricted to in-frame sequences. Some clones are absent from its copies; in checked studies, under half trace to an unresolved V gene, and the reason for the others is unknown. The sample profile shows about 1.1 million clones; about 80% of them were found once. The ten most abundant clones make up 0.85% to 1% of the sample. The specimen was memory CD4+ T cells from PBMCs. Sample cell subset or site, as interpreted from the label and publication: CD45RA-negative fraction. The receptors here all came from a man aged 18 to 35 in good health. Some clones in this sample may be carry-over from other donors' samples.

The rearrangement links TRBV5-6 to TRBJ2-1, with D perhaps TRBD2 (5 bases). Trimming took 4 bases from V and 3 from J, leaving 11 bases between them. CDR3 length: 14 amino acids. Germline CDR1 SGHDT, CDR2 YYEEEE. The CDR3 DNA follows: TGTGCCAGCAGCCCCGGACTGGTCTACAATGAGCAGTTCTTC. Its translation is CASSPGLVYNEQFF.

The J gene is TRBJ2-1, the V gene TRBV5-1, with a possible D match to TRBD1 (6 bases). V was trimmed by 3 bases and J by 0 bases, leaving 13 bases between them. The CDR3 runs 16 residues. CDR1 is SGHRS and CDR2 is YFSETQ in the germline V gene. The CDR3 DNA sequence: TGCGCCAGCAGCTCGACCGGACAGAGCTCCTACAATGAGCAGTTCTTC. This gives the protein CASSSTGQSSYNEQFF.

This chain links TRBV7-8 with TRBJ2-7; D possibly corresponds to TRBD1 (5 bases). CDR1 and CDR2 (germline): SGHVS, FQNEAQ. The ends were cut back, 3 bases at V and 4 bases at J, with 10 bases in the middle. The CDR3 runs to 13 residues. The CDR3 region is CASSFRVEYEQYF. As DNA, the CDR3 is TGTGCCAGCAGCTTCAGGGTCGAGTACGAGCAGTACTTC.

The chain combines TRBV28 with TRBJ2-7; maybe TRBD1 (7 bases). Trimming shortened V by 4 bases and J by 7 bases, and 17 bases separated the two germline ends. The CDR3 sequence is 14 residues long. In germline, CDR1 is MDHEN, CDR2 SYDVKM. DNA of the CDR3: TGTGCCAGCAGTTATGCGGGACAGATAAAGGAGCAGTACTTC. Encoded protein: CASSYAGQIKEQYF.

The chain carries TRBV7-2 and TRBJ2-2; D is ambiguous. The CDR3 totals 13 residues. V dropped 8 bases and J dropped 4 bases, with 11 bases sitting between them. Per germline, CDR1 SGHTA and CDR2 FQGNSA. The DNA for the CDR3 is TGTGCCAGCTACGACTTGGGCACCGGGGAGCTGTTTTTT. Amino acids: CASYDLGTGELFF.

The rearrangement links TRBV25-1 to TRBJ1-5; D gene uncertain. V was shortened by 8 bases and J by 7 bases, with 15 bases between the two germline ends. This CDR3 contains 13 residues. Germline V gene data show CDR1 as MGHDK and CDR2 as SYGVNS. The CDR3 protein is CASGQDGEQPQHF. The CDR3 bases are TGTGCCAGCGGGCAAGACGGAGAGCAGCCCCAGCATTTT.

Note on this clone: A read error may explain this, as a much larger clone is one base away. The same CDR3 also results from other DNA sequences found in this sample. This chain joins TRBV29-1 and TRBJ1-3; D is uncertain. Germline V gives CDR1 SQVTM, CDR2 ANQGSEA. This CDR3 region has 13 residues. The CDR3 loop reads CSVTVQSGNTIYF. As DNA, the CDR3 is TGTAGCGTTACAGTCCAATCTGGAAACACCATATATTTT.

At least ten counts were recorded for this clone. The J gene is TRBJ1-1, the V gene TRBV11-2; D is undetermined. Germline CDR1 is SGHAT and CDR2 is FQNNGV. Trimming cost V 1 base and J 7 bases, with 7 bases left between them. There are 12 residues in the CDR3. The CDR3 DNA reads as TGTGCCAGCAGCTTAGGACGGATTGAAGCTTTCTTT. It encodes CASSLGRIEAFF.

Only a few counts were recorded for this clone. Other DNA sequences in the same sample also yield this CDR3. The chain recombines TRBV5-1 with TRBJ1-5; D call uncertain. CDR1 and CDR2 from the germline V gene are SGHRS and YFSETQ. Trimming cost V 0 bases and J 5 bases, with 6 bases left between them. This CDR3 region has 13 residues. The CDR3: CASSLGGDQPQHF. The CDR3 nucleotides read TGCGCCAGCAGCTTGGGGGGTGATCAGCCCCAGCATTTT.

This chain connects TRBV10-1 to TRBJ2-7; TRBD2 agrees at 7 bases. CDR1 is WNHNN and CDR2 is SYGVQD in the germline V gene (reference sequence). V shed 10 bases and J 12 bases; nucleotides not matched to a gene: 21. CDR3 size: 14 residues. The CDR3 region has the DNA TGCGCCACCACTGTGAGGGAGGGGTCGAACGCCTGGTACTTC. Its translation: CATTVREGSNAWYF.

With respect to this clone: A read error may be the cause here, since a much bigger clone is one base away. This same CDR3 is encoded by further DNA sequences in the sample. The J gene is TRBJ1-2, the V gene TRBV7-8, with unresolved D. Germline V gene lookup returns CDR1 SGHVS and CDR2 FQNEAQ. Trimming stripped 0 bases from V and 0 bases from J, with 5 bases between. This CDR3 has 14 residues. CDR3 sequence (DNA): TGTGCCAGCAGCTTAGCTGGTCCTAACTATGGCTACACCTTC. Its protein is CASSLAGPNYGYTF.

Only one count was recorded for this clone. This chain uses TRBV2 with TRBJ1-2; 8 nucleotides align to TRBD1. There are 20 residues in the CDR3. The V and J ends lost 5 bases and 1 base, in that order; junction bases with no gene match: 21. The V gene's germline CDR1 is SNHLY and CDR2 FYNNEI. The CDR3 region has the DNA TGTGCCAGCAGTAGAACTACGAGCGGTCCCACAGGGGGTAATAACTATGGCTACACCTTC. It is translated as CASSRTTSGPTGGNNYGYTF.

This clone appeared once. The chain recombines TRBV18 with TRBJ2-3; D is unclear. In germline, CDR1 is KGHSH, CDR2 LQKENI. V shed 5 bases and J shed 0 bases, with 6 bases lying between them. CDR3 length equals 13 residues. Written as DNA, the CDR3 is TGTGCCAGCTCAGGGTCCAGCACAGATACGCAGTATTTT. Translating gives CASSGSSTDTQYF.

CDR3 loop: CASSPGSPEQYF. The CDR3 DNA sequence: TGTGCCAGCAGCCCGGGATCACCCGAGCAGTACTTC. The rearrangement links TRBV7-9 to TRBJ2-7, with a tentative D call TRBD2 (5 bases). Germline lookup yields CDR1 SEHNR and CDR2 FQNEAQ (reference sequence). The CDR3 covers 12 residues. With 5 bases removed from V and 6 bases from J, the gap between germline ends came to 11 bases.